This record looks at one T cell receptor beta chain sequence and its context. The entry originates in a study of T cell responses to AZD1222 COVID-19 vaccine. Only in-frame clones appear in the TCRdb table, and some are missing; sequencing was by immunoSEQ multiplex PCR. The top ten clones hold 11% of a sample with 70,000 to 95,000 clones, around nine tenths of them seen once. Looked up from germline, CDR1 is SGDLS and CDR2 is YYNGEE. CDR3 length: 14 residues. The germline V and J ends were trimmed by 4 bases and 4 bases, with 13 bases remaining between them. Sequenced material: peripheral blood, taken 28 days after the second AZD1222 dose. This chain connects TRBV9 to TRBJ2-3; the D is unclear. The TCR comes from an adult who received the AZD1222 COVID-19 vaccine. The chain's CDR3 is CASSPSPGADTQYF. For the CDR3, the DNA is TGTGCCAGCAGCCCGAGTCCTGGAGCAGATACGCAGTATTTT.